The 20 T cell receptor beta chains below all came from one sample that was sequenced in a study of blood T cells in healthy people across ages. Alongside a J-beta primer mix, a sample-barcoded 5' primer served in a second PCR lasting roughly 6 to 11 cycles. TCRdb fed the 5' RACE reads into MiXCR, producing one record per CDR3 protein. The data show 590,000 or so distinct CDR3 sequences, about 28% seen once. The sequenced sample was blood. The source of these receptors is a woman aged 80 or over in good health.

This clonotype has only a few counts. J is TRBJ1-5 and V is TRBV9; 7 nucleotides line up with TRBD1. The CDR3 runs 20 residues. Germline V gene data show CDR1 as SGDLS and CDR2 as YYNGEE. Trimming took 3 bases from V and 0 from J; bases not matched to a gene: 18. In DNA, the CDR3 is TGTGCCAGCAGCGGAGTTACAGATTCGGGGACAGAAAATAGCAATCAGCCCCAGCATTTT. Its translation: CASSGVTDSGTENSNQPQHF.

This clonotype has at least ten counts. This sequence joins TRBV9 and TRBJ2-7, with D perhaps being TRBD1 or TRBD2 (5 bases each). Germline V gene sequence: CDR1 SGDLS, CDR2 YYNGEE. The CDR3 extends over 15 amino acids. Trimming pared 0 bases from V and 5 bases from J, leaving 15 bases between. The CDR3 region has the DNA TGTGCCAGCAGCGTAGTCCCCGGGGCCCCCAACGAGCAGTACTTC. This sequence encodes CASSVVPGAPNEQYF.

This chain uses TRBV7-2 with TRBJ2-7; the D gene is possibly TRBD2 (6 bases). Germline assignment: CDR1 SGHTA and CDR2 FQGNSA. The CDR3 is 13 amino acids. The V gene lost 7 bases and the J gene lost 5 bases, with 15 bases spanning the gap. CDR3 DNA: TGTGCCAGCACCACTCGAGGAGGGGACGAGCAGTACTTC. Translating gives CASTTRGGDEQYF.

This clonotype was seen repeatedly, ten times or more. The chain joins TRBV29-1 to TRBJ1-1; perhaps TRBD1 as D (5 bases). The germline V gene has CDR1 SQVTM and CDR2 ANQGSEA. Trimming left V 7 bases short and J 2 bases short, with 14 bases between. This CDR3 has 13 amino acids. The CDR3 DNA sequence: TGCAGCGGGGATGACAGCTTCAACACTGAAGCTTTCTTT. Translating it yields CSGDDSFNTEAFF.

This clonotype came up many times. The V gene is TRBV7-8, the J gene TRBJ2-7; tentative D call: TRBD1 (6 bases). Germline loops: CDR1 SGHVS, CDR2 FQNEAQ. CDR3 length equals 13 residues. Trimming took off 5 bases at V and 4 bases at J, with 12 bases between the two ends. CDR3 coding DNA: TGTGCCAGCAGCGGTTACAGGGTGTACGAGCAGTACTTC. It is translated as CASSGYRVYEQYF. Together with reference TRBV7-8 and TRBJ2-7, the CDR3 gives the full variable domain: GAGVSQSPRYKVAKRGQDVALRCDPISGHVSLFWYQQALGQGPEFLTYFQNEAQLDKSGLPSDRFFAERPEGSVSTLKIQRTQQEDSAVYLCASSGYRVYEQYFGPGTRLTVT.

This clonotype was seen ten or more times. The CDR3 loop is CASSYNRNYGYTF. The CDR3 coding sequence is TGTGCCAGCAGTTACAACAGGAACTATGGCTACACCTTC. The rearrangement links TRBV6-2 or TRBV6-3 to TRBJ1-2, with D possibly being TRBD1 (5 bases). Trimming left V 2 bases short and J 2 bases short, with 6 bases between. CDR1 MNHEY and CDR2 SVGEGT come from the germline V gene. This CDR3 is 13 amino acids long.

This clonotype was found many times. In DNA form, the CDR3 reads TGCAGTGCCCTCCCCCCCGGCGGGGGGACTAGGGGGGTGTGGACGCAGTATTTT. This gives the protein CSALPPGGGTRGVWTQYF. The V and J genes are TRBV20-1 and TRBJ2-3; TRBD2 agrees at 8 bases. The trim removed 6 bases at V and 9 bases at J, leaving 26 bases unmatched. The CDR3 has 18 amino acids. Germline CDR1 reads DFQATT; CDR2 reads SNEGSKA (reference sequence).

This clonotype was found many times. The genes are TRBV3-1 and TRBJ2-3, with a weak D call TRBD1 (6 bases). CDR3 length equals 15 residues. Germline V CDR1 and CDR2: LGHDT, YNNKEL (reference sequence). V was trimmed by 4 bases and J by 3 bases, leaving 14 bases between them. The CDR3 sequence is CASSPTGRGTDTQYF. CDR3 bases: TGTGCCAGCAGCCCGACAGGAAGGGGAACAGATACGCAGTATTTT.

The chain is built from TRBV20-1 and TRBJ2-1, with 12 bases identical to TRBD2. The CDR3 length is 14 residues. Trimming took 7 bases from V and 8 from J; bases not matched to a gene: 9. CDR1 DFQATT and CDR2 SNEGSKA come from the germline V gene (reference sequence). CDR3 in amino acids: CSVRGTSGHDEQFF. In nucleotides, the CDR3 is TGCAGTGTCAGGGGGACTAGCGGGCACGATGAGCAGTTCTTC.

J is TRBJ2-1 and V is TRBV20-1; D is uncertain. Germline CDR1 reads DFQATT; CDR2 reads SNEGSKA (reference sequence). This CDR3 is 11 amino acids long. Trimming stripped 5 bases from V and 9 bases from J, with 11 bases between. DNA of the CDR3: TGCAGTGCTCCGTCCCCGGCTGAGCAGTTCTTC. It encodes CSAPSPAEQFF.

The table lists this clonotype with many counts. CDR3 sequence: CASSANRGTEAFF. The CDR3 DNA sequence: TGTGCCAGCAGTGCTAACAGGGGCACTGAAGCTTTCTTT. The chain couples TRBV6-1 to TRBJ1-1; TRBD1 aligns across 7 bases. CDR1 is MNHNS, CDR2 SASEGT, per germline. This CDR3 has 13 residues. V dropped 4 bases and J dropped 4; count of bases not matched to a gene: 3.

This clonotype was picked up many times. The gene calls are TRBV6-1 and TRBJ1-2, with D unclear. Trimming left V 0 bases short and J 4 bases short, with 12 bases between. Germline V gene data show CDR1 as MNHNS and CDR2 as SASEGT. CDR3 size: 15 residues. CDR3 in DNA: TGTGCCAGCAGTGAAGCTGTGGGCCGAGGCTATGGCTACACCTTC. Its translation is CASSEAVGRGYGYTF.

This clonotype was seen once. This chain links TRBV20-1 with TRBJ2-1, with a possible D match to TRBD2 (5 bases). The germline CDR1 and CDR2 sequences are DFQATT and SNEGSKA (reference sequence). This CDR3 has 12 amino acids. Trimming cost V 5 bases and J 6 bases, with 11 bases left between them. CDR3 in DNA: TGCAGTGCTGAACTAGTCCTCAATGAGCAGTTCTTC. It yields the protein CSAELVLNEQFF.

The table lists this clonotype with many counts. This chain connects TRBV5-6 to TRBJ2-7; TRBD1 agrees at 7 bases. The CDR3 totals 14 residues. Germline lookup yields CDR1 SGHDT and CDR2 YYEEEE. J lost 3 bases, V lost 3 bases, and 6 bases had no gene match. CDR3 sequence reads: CASSSYRGVYEQYF. The CDR3 DNA reads TGTGCCAGCAGCTCTTACAGGGGAGTCTACGAGCAGTACTTC.

A few counts support this clonotype. The rearrangement uses TRBV19 and TRBJ2-5; 9 bases align to TRBD1. This CDR3 has 12 residues. V shed 8 bases, J shed 6 bases, and the junction held 4 bases outside the gene matches. Germline V gives CDR1 LNHDA, CDR2 SQIVND (reference sequence). The chain's CDR3 is CASGQGRQTQYF. CDR3 nucleotides: TGTGCCAGTGGACAGGGGCGGCAGACCCAGTACTTC.

This clonotype has at least ten counts. This chain uses TRBV5-1 with TRBJ2-2; D is perhaps TRBD1 (6 bases). Germline V gene sequence: CDR1 SGHRS, CDR2 YFSETQ. V was clipped by 2 bases and J by 6 bases, with 14 bases between them. The CDR3 length is 15 residues. CDR3 nucleotides: TGCGCCAGCAGCTTTGCCCAGGGGTCCCCCGGGGAGCTGTTTTTT. Translating gives CASSFAQGSPGELFF.

The chain carries TRBV5-1 and TRBJ2-5; 9 bases line up with TRBD2. V shed 4 bases and J 11 bases; nucleotides not matched to a gene: 15. CDR1 and CDR2 from the germline V gene are SGHRS and YFSETQ. The CDR3 contains 15 residues. In DNA form, the CDR3 reads TGCGCCAGCAGCCCCTTAGCGGGGGAACACAATGAGCAGTACTTC. Its protein product is CASSPLAGEHNEQYF.

This clonotype was found many times. This clone may be a read error of a much larger clone one base away. The gene calls are TRBV29-1 and TRBJ2-1; D may correspond to TRBD1 or TRBD2 (5 bases each). The CDR3 has 12 residues. Germline lookup yields CDR1 SQVTM and CDR2 ANQGSEA. V dropped 6 bases and J dropped 13 bases, with 19 bases sitting between them. CDR3 nucleotide sequence: TGCAGCGTCCGGGACGGCCAAGAGACCCAGTTCTTC. Translated: CSVRDGQETQFF.

A note on this clonotype: This could be a read error, since a much larger clone is one nucleotide away. This chain joins TRBV5-1 and TRBJ2-7, with TRBD2 identical over 7 bases. The germline CDR1 and CDR2 sequences are SGHRS and YFSETQ. V shed 5 bases, J shed 7 bases, and the junction held 12 bases outside the gene matches. This CDR3 region has 14 residues. In DNA form, the CDR3 reads TGCGCCAGCAGATTTGGGGGAGGGAAAAATGAGCAGTACTTC. Its translation: CASRFGGGKNEQYF.

The table lists this clonotype with a count of one. The chain recombines TRBV13 with TRBJ2-4; D uncertain. The end of the DNA is better explained by TRBJ2-7, so the J call may be wrong. The CDR3 covers 13 residues. CDR1 PRHDT and CDR2 FYEKMQ come from the germline V gene (reference sequence). In nucleotides, the CDR3 is TGTGCCAGCAGCAAGCTAGGGATCCACGAGCAGTACTTC. The encoded protein is CASSKLGIHEQYF.